The TCR beta chain described here comes from a study of blood T cell repertoires in COVID-19. Overall study context: T cells, B-cell-depleted T cells, or PBMCs supplied cDNA or gDNA.

Some clones are missing from TCRdb's copy, which holds only in-frame ones; the method was immunoSEQ multiplex PCR. The sample has 150,000 to 180,000 clones, 75% to 80% seen once. The germline V gene encodes CDR1 SGHRS and CDR2 YFSETQ. V gave up 0 bases and J gave up 5 bases; unmatched junction bases: 5. This CDR3 contains 15 residues. The chain combines TRBV5-1 with TRBJ1-2, with TRBD1 matching 9 bases. The clonotype was recovered from a man aged 80 or over with acute or convalescent COVID-19. The sequenced material came from peripheral blood. Here the CDR3 DNA reads TGCGCCAGCAGCTTGGATGGGACAGGGCGGTATGGCTACACCTTC. It encodes CASSLDGTGRYGYTF.